The sequence of this T cell receptor beta chain was determined in a study of technical replicates of blood from a handful of donors. Using immunoSEQ multiplex PCR, the repertoire was profiled, and TCRdb retains in-frame clones only, with some absent. The sample has around 97,000 clones; about 94% are singletons. Specimen: T cells isolated from PBMCs. This receptor was obtained from a human donor in good health.

The CDR3 reads CASSLDWWEGNTGELFF. DNA for the CDR3: TGTGCCAGCAGCTTAGATTGGTGGGAGGGAAACACCGGGGAGCTGTTTTTT. The chain has TRBV7-2 and TRBJ2-2; 7 nucleotides align to TRBD2. Germline V gene sequence: CDR1 SGHTA, CDR2 FQGNSA. CDR3 length: 17 amino acids. Germline trimming cut 1 base from V and 2 bases from J; bases unmatched to any gene: 7.